The following is a TCR beta chain sequence with its context. The sample is drawn from a study of T cell repertoires in cytomegalovirus infection. One entry per CDR3 protein results from TCRdb running MiXCR on the reads. The sample contains some 350,000 distinct CDR3 sequences, around 18% of which appear only once. The CDR3 totals 15 residues. Germline V gives CDR1 SEHNR, CDR2 FQNEAQ (reference sequence). Trimming cost V 2 bases and J 6 bases, with 16 bases left between them. The sample was PBMCs. The clonotype was recovered from a human donor in good health (CMV status not recorded). Some clones in this sample may be carry-over from other donors' samples. The chain links TRBV7-9 to TRBJ1-1, with a tentative D call TRBD1 (5 bases). Here the CDR3 DNA reads TGTGCCAGCAGCTTAATAGTTGGCAGGGAACCTGAAGCTTTCTTT. The encoded protein is CASSLIVGREPEAFF.